Each of the 16 T cell receptor beta chains below was sequenced from the same sample in a study of Ad26.COV2.S vaccination and SARS-CoV-2 variants (dated by TCRdb to 2020 to 2023). Libraries were constructed by the immunoSEQ multiplex PCR assay. TCRdb limited this immuneACCESS table to in-frame rearrangements with V and J called. A share of clones is missing; checked studies link under half to unresolved V genes, and the rest is unexplained. The sample table holds roughly 400,000 clones, of which about 90% were seen once. 1.5% to 2% of the sample rests with the top ten. Taken with the paper, the label for treatment or condition translates to: about 20 received Ad26.COV2.S at low or high dose, single or two shots; about 5 received placebo; per-sample allocation not given. For vaccine and placebo recipients, repertoires were sequenced using samples collected on day 63 after the first injection. The sample in question was peripheral blood, obtained in a trial of Ad26.COV2.S vaccine versus placebo. Receptors were obtained from a person between 18 and 59 years old who received the Ad26.COV2.S COVID-19 vaccine or a placebo.

V usage is TRBV6-5 and J usage is TRBJ1-4; D is uncertain. This CDR3 has 11 residues. Trimming left V 7 bases short and J 7 bases short, with 7 bases between. CDR1 MNHEY and CDR2 SVGAGI come from the germline V gene. Written as DNA, the CDR3 is TGTGCCAGCAAGGCCGGTGAAAAACTGTTTTTT. Protein: CASKAGEKLFF.

The chain employs TRBV21-1 and TRBJ1-6; the listed D gene, TRBD1, was not tested against the DNA. TRBV21-1 is recorded as a pseudogene. The CDR3 runs to 18 residues. CDR3 bases: TGTGCCAGCAGCTCCGTTGGGGGCCGGCCTAAGAATAATTCACCCCTCCACTTT. Translated: CASSSVGGRPKNNSPLHF.

This clone was seen only a few times. The CDR3 loop is CASSWRAGWDTIYF. The CDR3 nucleotides are TGTGCCAGCAGTTGGAGGGCAGGGTGGGACACCATATATTTT. The chain links TRBV27 to TRBJ1-3, with D maybe TRBD1 (5 bases). This CDR3 region has 14 residues. Trimming left V 4 bases short and J 8 bases short, with 15 bases between. Germline V CDR1 and CDR2: MNHEY, SMNVEV (reference sequence).

The chain employs TRBV10-2 and TRBJ1-1; 8 bases match TRBD1. With V trimmed by 6 bases and J by 6 bases, 12 bases remained unmatched. The germline V gene encodes CDR1 WSHSY and CDR2 SAAADI. The CDR3 loop spans 15 amino acids. This CDR3 reads CASSHRGGQVAEAFF. DNA for the CDR3: TGCGCCAGCAGCCATCGAGGGGGACAGGTCGCTGAAGCTTTCTTT.

Remarks on this clone: Other DNA variants within this sample encode the same CDR3. CDR3 in amino acids: CASSILGNTEAFF. CDR3 nucleotide sequence: TGTGCCAGTAGTATATTAGGGAACACTGAAGCTTTCTTT. J is TRBJ1-1 and V is TRBV19; the D is unclear. The length of the CDR3 is 13 residues. Germline V gene sequence: CDR1 LNHDA, CDR2 SQIVND (reference sequence). Trimming stripped 2 bases from V and 1 base from J, with 5 bases between.

The genes are TRBV13 and TRBJ2-2; a possible D gene is TRBD1 (8 bases). Between the trimmed V and J ends, which lost 6 bases and 5 bases, there was a span of 13 bases. Germline CDR1 and CDR2: PRHDT and FYEKMQ (reference sequence). This CDR3 contains 14 residues. CDR3 sequence reads: CASRTGGGTGELFF. CDR3 DNA sequence: TGTGCCAGCAGAACAGGGGGGGGTACCGGGGAGCTGTTTTTT.

The rearrangement links TRBV5-1 to TRBJ2-7, with D perhaps matching TRBD1 or TRBD2 (6 bases each). This CDR3 region has 15 residues. CDR1 and CDR2 from the germline V gene are SGHRS and YFSETQ. Trimming took 4 bases from V and 2 from J, leaving 16 bases between them. The CDR3 here is CASSGGTSPTYEQYF. The CDR3, as DNA: TGCGCCAGCAGCGGCGGGACATCCCCCACCTACGAGCAGTACTTC.

The rearrangement joins TRBV5-8 to TRBJ1-4; 10 bases agree with TRBD1. Germline CDR1 is SGHTS and CDR2 is YDEGEE. The trim removed 4 bases at V and 1 base at J, leaving 7 bases unmatched. The CDR3 has 17 residues. Here the CDR3 reads CASSRAGTGVTNEKLFF. The CDR3 coding sequence is TGTGCCAGCAGCCGTGCCGGGACAGGGGTAACTAATGAAAAACTGTTTTTT.

V is TRBV7-2 and J is TRBJ2-1, with 8 bases fitting TRBD2. In germline, CDR1 is SGHTA, CDR2 FQGNSA. This CDR3 spans 16 amino acids. V lost 1 base, J lost 3 bases, and 5 bases stayed unmatched. The CDR3 DNA reads TGTGCCAGCAGCTTAGGAGGTAGCGGGATCTACAATGAGCAGTTCTTC. Amino acid sequence: CASSLGGSGIYNEQFF.

This clone was observed once. The chain employs TRBV7-2 and TRBJ2-7; D not certain. This CDR3 contains 14 residues. V was trimmed by 4 bases and J by 0 bases, leaving 10 bases between them. Germline assignment: CDR1 SGHTA and CDR2 FQGNSA. CDR3 coding DNA: TGTGCCAGCAGCTACTTCACTGGCTCCTACGAGCAGTACTTC. Protein: CASSYFTGSYEQYF. Full variable domain (missing parts from reference TRBV7-2 and TRBJ2-7): GAGVSQSPSNKVTEKGKDVELRCDPISGHTALYWYRQSLGQGLEFLIYFQGNSAPDKSGLPSDRFSAERTGGSVSTLTIQRTQQEDSAVYLCASSYFTGSYEQYFGPGTRLTVT.

In this sample, this clone turned up once. The chain carries TRBV30 and TRBJ2-1; 7 bases map to TRBD1. Germline values: CDR1 GTSNPN, CDR2 SVGIG (reference sequence). This CDR3 contains 14 residues. Trimming removed 7 bases from V and 3 bases from J; junction bases left unmatched: 9. CDR3 protein: CASDRDSFYNEQFF. The DNA of the CDR3 is TGTGCCTCTGACCGGGACAGCTTCTACAATGAGCAGTTCTTC.

The rearrangement links TRBV6-5 to TRBJ1-2; no firm D call. Per germline, CDR1 MNHEY and CDR2 SVGAGI. V was shortened by 6 bases and J by 4 bases, with 15 bases between the two germline ends. The CDR3 contains 14 residues. This CDR3 reads CASSSDGRAYGYTF. DNA of the CDR3: TGTGCCAGCAGCTCGGACGGACGTGCCTATGGCTACACCTTC.

This chain joins TRBV19 and TRBJ2-1; D uncertain. Germline V lookup: CDR1 LNHDA, CDR2 SQIVND (reference sequence). Trimming pared 6 bases from V and 5 bases from J, leaving 5 bases between. The CDR3 is made up of 11 amino acids. CDR3 protein: CASRENNEQFF. CDR3 sequence (DNA): TGTGCCAGTAGGGAGAACAATGAGCAGTTCTTC. Full variable domain (remainder filled in from reference TRBV19 and TRBJ2-1): DGGITQSPKYLFRKEGQNVTLSCEQNLNHDAMYWYRQDPGQGLRLIYYSQIVNDFQKGDIAEGYSVSREKKESFPLTVTSAQKNPTAFYLCASRENNEQFFGPGTRLTVL.

The J gene is TRBJ1-2, the V gene TRBV7-8; D unresolved. Germline V gene data show CDR1 as SGHVS and CDR2 as FQNEAQ. CDR3 length: 15 amino acids. V lost 1 base to trimming and J lost 3 bases, with 12 bases between them. The CDR3 DNA reads as TGTGCCAGCAGCTTAGGGGCCTCAAATCACTATGGCTACACCTTC. Its protein product is CASSLGASNHYGYTF. The full variable domain, its missing parts supplied by reference TRBV7-8 and TRBJ1-2, is GAGVSQSPRYKVAKRGQDVALRCDPISGHVSLFWYQQALGQGPEFLTYFQNEAQLDKSGLPSDRFFAERPEGSVSTLKIQRTQQEDSAVYLCASSLGASNHYGYTFGSGTRLTVV.

This chain uses TRBV3-1 (or the pseudogene TRBV3-2) with TRBJ1-1; no firm D call. The V gene lost 1 base and the J gene lost 6 bases, with 6 bases spanning the gap. The germline CDR1 and CDR2 sequences are LGHDT and YNNKEL (reference sequence). The CDR3 loop spans 12 amino acids. The CDR3 reads CASSQGPSEAFF. The CDR3 coding sequence is TGTGCCAGCAGCCAAGGCCCCTCTGAAGCTTTCTTT.

In this sample, this clone turned up once. The V and J genes are TRBV19 and TRBJ1-1; D possibly corresponds to TRBD1 (6 bases). This CDR3 contains 13 residues. Germline CDR1 LNHDA, CDR2 SQIVND (reference sequence). Trimming cost V 6 bases and J 4 bases, with 12 bases left between them. This CDR3 is CASRDTGSTEAFF. The DNA of the CDR3 is TGTGCCAGTAGAGATACAGGGTCCACTGAAGCTTTCTTT.